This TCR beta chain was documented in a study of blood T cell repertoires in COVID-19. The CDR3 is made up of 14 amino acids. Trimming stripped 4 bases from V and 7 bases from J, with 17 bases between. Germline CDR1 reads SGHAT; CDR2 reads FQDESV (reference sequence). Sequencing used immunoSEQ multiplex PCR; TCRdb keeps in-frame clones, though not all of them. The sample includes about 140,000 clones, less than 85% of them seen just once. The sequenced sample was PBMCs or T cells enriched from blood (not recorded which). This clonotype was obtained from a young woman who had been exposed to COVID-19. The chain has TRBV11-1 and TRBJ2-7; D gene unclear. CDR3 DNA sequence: TGTGCCAGCAGCTCCGCCTTCAAAGGAGATGAGCAGTACTTC. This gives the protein CASSSAFKGDEQYF.